The 29 T cell receptor beta chains reported below all come from one sample, sequenced in a study of cytomegalovirus exposure and HLA in healthy donors. Both 60 Vbeta primers and 13 Jbeta primers went into the PCR. The assay was immunoSEQ multiplex PCR, and TCRdb's table has in-frame clones only and misses some. The table has over 150,000 clones, around 82% seen once. The sample taken for sequencing was PBMCs. The receptors stem from a boy aged 2-9 years in good health and CMV-seronegative.

The V call is TRBV6-5, the J call TRBJ1-2; 9 positions agree with TRBD1. Trimming removed 5 bases from V and 8 bases from J; junction bases left unmatched: 9. From germline, CDR1 is MNHEY and CDR2 SVGAGI. CDR3 length: 14 amino acids. Here the CDR3 DNA reads TGTGCCAGCAGTGGTCCGGGACAGGGAGGAGGCTACACCTTC. Encoded protein: CASSGPGQGGGYTF.

This sequence joins TRBV28 and TRBJ2-7; TRBD2 aligns across 10 bases. Germline values: CDR1 MDHEN, CDR2 SYDVKM. Trimming removed 8 bases from V and 4 bases from J; junction bases left unmatched: 8. This CDR3 spans 14 amino acids. The CDR3 sequence: CASSIGTSEYEQYF. The CDR3, as DNA: TGTGCCAGCTCAATAGGGACTAGCGAGTACGAGCAGTACTTC.

The chain employs TRBV6-5 and TRBJ1-4; tentatively, D is TRBD1 (6 bases). The CDR3 runs 14 residues. CDR1 MNHEY and CDR2 SVGAGI come from the germline V gene. V was trimmed by 5 bases and J by 4 bases, leaving 11 bases between them. The CDR3 DNA is TGTGCCAGCAGTAAGGACAGCCTTAATGAAAAACTGTTTTTT. Translation: CASSKDSLNEKLFF.

The chain is built from TRBV6-1 and TRBJ1-1, with D hard to call. The CDR3 is 16 residues long. Trimming left V 2 bases short and J 0 bases short, with 13 bases between. Germline V gene sequence: CDR1 MNHNS, CDR2 SASEGT. CDR3 amino acids: CASSERMGRMNTEAFF. The CDR3 DNA follows: TGTGCCAGCAGTGAACGTATGGGCAGGATGAACACTGAAGCTTTCTTT.

The DNA for the CDR3 is TGTGCCAGCAGCTCCGGGACTTTTTACGAGCAGTACTTC. Protein product: CASSSGTFYEQYF. The gene calls are TRBV7-6 and TRBJ2-7; D may be TRBD2 (6 bases). Germline values: CDR1 SGHVS, CDR2 FNYEAQ. Trimming cost V 4 bases and J 4 bases, with 11 bases left between them. This CDR3 is built from 13 residues.

This chain connects TRBV6-6 to TRBJ2-7, with a possible D match to TRBD1 (5 bases). V was shortened by 2 bases and J by 0 bases, with 14 bases between the two germline ends. Germline CDR1 MNHNY, CDR2 SVGAGI (reference sequence). The CDR3 loop spans 16 amino acids. CDR3 DNA sequence: TGTGCCAGCAGTTACCATAAAAAAACAGGCTCCTACGAGCAGTACTTC. Amino acid sequence: CASSYHKKTGSYEQYF.

The chain combines TRBV10-1 with TRBJ2-5; TRBD2 might be the D (6 bases). Germline CDR1 and CDR2: WNHNN and SYGVQD (reference sequence). The CDR3 is 15 residues long. The V and J ends lost 3 bases and 2 bases respectively, with 13 bases between them. The CDR3 is CASSDGGLGQETQYF. The CDR3 coding sequence is TGCGCCAGCAGTGACGGGGGACTCGGGCAAGAGACCCAGTACTTC.

The CDR3, as DNA: TGTGCCAGCACCGAGGGGGACAGTCCTACCTACGAGCAGTACTTC. Its translation: CASTEGDSPTYEQYF. This chain uses TRBV25-1 with TRBJ2-7; 7 bases match TRBD1. V lost 7 bases to trimming and J lost 2 bases; unmatched junction nucleotides: 11. Germline V gene sequence: CDR1 MGHDK, CDR2 SYGVNS. CDR3 length: 15 amino acids.

This chain links TRBV29-1 with TRBJ2-7; 8 bases fit TRBD2. With V trimmed by 5 bases and J by 4 bases, 16 bases remained unmatched. Looked up from germline, CDR1 is SQVTM and CDR2 is ANQGSEA. CDR3 length: 16 residues. CDR3: CSVRPSGPGWGYEQYF. The DNA of the CDR3 is TGCAGCGTTCGCCCTAGCGGGCCTGGCTGGGGATACGAGCAGTACTTC.

This chain uses TRBV7-6 with TRBJ2-2; 10 bases align to TRBD2. Germline trimming cut 5 bases from V and 3 bases from J; bases unmatched to any gene: 12. From germline, CDR1 is SGHVS and CDR2 FNYEAQ. The CDR3 runs to 18 residues. CDR3 sequence (DNA): TGTGCCAGCAGCCACGGGCTAGCGGGAGTCCACGACACCGGGGAGCTGTTTTTT. Its translation is CASSHGLAGVHDTGELFF. Combining the CDR3 with reference TRBV7-6 and TRBJ2-2 gives the whole variable domain GAGVSQSPRYKVTKRGQDVALRCDPISGHVSLYWYRQALGQGPEFLTYFNYEAQQDKSGLPNDRFSAERPEGSISTLTIQRTEQRDSAMYRCASSHGLAGVHDTGELFFGEGSRLTVL.

The chain has TRBV7-2 and TRBJ2-3; D remains unclear. The CDR3 runs 14 residues. V lost 1 base and J lost 4, with 9 bases in between. Germline CDR1 and CDR2: SGHTA and FQGNSA. The CDR3 DNA sequence: TGTGCCAGCAGCTTAGACCTAGTTGCAGATACGCAGTATTTT. It specifies CASSLDLVADTQYF. The entire variable domain, with the rest obtained from reference TRBV7-2 and TRBJ2-3, is as follows: GAGVSQSPSNKVTEKGKDVELRCDPISGHTALYWYRQSLGQGLEFLIYFQGNSAPDKSGLPSDRFSAERTGGSVSTLTIQRTQQEDSAVYLCASSLDLVADTQYFGPGTRLTVL.

This rearrangement joins TRBV25-1 to TRBJ1-2, with D tentatively TRBD1 (5 bases). The CDR3 consists of 13 residues. Germline loops: CDR1 MGHDK, CDR2 SYGVNS. The V gene lost 6 bases and the J gene lost 5 bases, with 13 bases spanning the gap. The DNA of the CDR3 is TGTGCCAGCAGGACGCAGGGAGGTTATGGCTACACCTTC. It is translated as CASRTQGGYGYTF.

A few counts support this clone. The V and J genes are TRBV11-2 and TRBJ2-1, with D unresolved. Trimming stripped 1 base from V and 9 bases from J, with 10 bases between. CDR1 is SGHAT and CDR2 is FQNNGV in the germline V gene. The CDR3 runs to 13 residues. This chain's CDR3 is CASSLAGSSEQFF. The CDR3 coding sequence is TGTGCCAGCAGCTTAGCCGGGTCCAGTGAGCAGTTCTTC. Filled out from reference TRBV11-2 and TRBJ2-1, the complete variable domain reads EAGVAQSPRYKIIEKRQSVAFWCNPISGHATLYWYQQILGQGPKLLIQFQNNGVVDDSQLPKDRFSAERLKGVDSTLKIQPAKLEDSAVYLCASSLAGSSEQFFGPGTRLTVL.

V is TRBV25-1 and J is TRBJ1-5, with 8 bases matching TRBD1. This CDR3 spans 17 amino acids. In germline, CDR1 is MGHDK, CDR2 SYGVNS. With 6 bases clipped from V and 0 bases from J, the junction kept 10 bases outside the gene matches. The CDR3 loop reads CASSPGDRNYSNQPQHF. CDR3 bases: TGTGCCAGCAGCCCGGGGGACAGGAACTATAGCAATCAGCCCCAGCATTTT.

The chain couples TRBV7-6 to TRBJ2-3; 8 bases fit TRBD2. The CDR3 is 16 amino acids. CDR1 is SGHVS and CDR2 is FNYEAQ in the germline V gene. The V gene end was trimmed by 5 bases and the J gene end by 0 bases; junction bases not matched to a gene: 7. CDR3 residues: CASSARLASSTDTQYF. The CDR3 DNA follows: TGTGCCAGCAGCGCCCGACTAGCGTCTAGCACAGATACGCAGTATTTT.

This clone occurred a few times. The CDR3: CASRTGAVNTEAFF. The CDR3 coding sequence is TGTGCCAGCAGAACAGGGGCGGTAAACACTGAAGCTTTCTTT. The chain carries TRBV2 and TRBJ1-1, with 7 bases lining up with TRBD1. Germline V gives CDR1 SNHLY, CDR2 FYNNEI. The CDR3 runs 14 residues. V shed 6 bases and J 2 bases; nucleotides not matched to a gene: 6.

The genes are TRBV9 and TRBJ2-1, with 11 bases fitting TRBD2. CDR1 SGDLS and CDR2 YYNGEE come from the germline V gene. The CDR3 runs to 15 residues. With 2 bases clipped from V and 5 bases from J, the junction kept 3 bases outside the gene matches. The CDR3 sequence is CASSVLAGGHNEQFF. The CDR3 DNA reads as TGTGCCAGCAGCGTGCTAGCGGGAGGTCACAATGAGCAGTTCTTC.

This clone was seen once. J is TRBJ1-3 and V is TRBV6-1; a possible D gene is TRBD1 (5 bases). Germline V gives CDR1 MNHNS, CDR2 SASEGT. The length of the CDR3 is 14 residues. Trimming took 1 base from V and 3 from J, leaving 7 bases between them. The CDR3 loop reads CASSEDRGGNTIYF. CDR3 DNA: TGTGCCAGCAGTGAAGATAGGGGTGGAAACACCATATATTTT.

On this clone: Other nucleotide sequences from this sample produce the same CDR3. V and J are TRBV5-1 and TRBJ2-3; a possible D gene is TRBD1 (6 bases). CDR3 length equals 18 residues. The ends were cut back, 1 base at V and 2 bases at J, with 20 bases in the middle. Germline V gene data show CDR1 as SGHRS and CDR2 as YFSETQ. The CDR3 DNA reads TGCGCCAGCAGCTTGAGGTTTAGGGACATCCGATCCACAGATACGCAGTATTTT. This sequence encodes CASSLRFRDIRSTDTQYF.

The chain recombines TRBV6-4 with TRBJ1-1; D is undetermined. The V gene's germline CDR1 is MRHNA and CDR2 SNTAGT. V shed 5 bases and J shed 7 bases, with 14 bases lying between them. There are 13 residues in the CDR3. CDR3 coding DNA: TGTGCCAGCAGTCCAACCCGGGGAGATGAAGCTTTCTTT. Residues: CASSPTRGDEAFF.

This chain uses TRBV9 with TRBJ2-7; TRBD2 aligns across 8 bases. V lost 2 bases, J lost 5 bases, and 9 bases stayed unmatched. CDR3 length: 15 amino acids. The germline CDR1 and CDR2 sequences are SGDLS and YYNGEE. The CDR3 loop is CASSVGLAEADEQYF. The DNA of the CDR3 is TGTGCCAGCAGCGTCGGACTAGCCGAGGCCGACGAGCAGTACTTC.

This sequence joins TRBV5-1 and TRBJ1-2; D unresolved. Germline V gives CDR1 SGHRS, CDR2 YFSETQ. CDR3 size: 14 residues. V gave up 0 bases and J gave up 3 bases, with 9 bases separating them. CDR3 coding DNA: TGCGCCAGCAGCTTGGCCGGGGAGTACTATGGCTACACCTTC. Translated: CASSLAGEYYGYTF.

V is TRBV6-5 and J is TRBJ1-5, with a possible D match to TRBD1 (5 bases). V lost 6 bases and J 0 bases, leaving 9 bases between the germline ends. The germline gives CDR1 MNHEY, CDR2 SVGAGI. The CDR3 spans 14 residues. This chain's CDR3 is CASSRGYSNQPQHF. The DNA for the CDR3 is TGTGCCAGCAGCCGGGGGTATAGCAATCAGCCCCAGCATTTT.

V and J are TRBV6-5 and TRBJ1-4; a weak D match, TRBD1 (6 bases). Germline CDR1 is MNHEY and CDR2 is SVGAGI. Trimming removed 1 base at V and 4 bases at J, with 13 bases between. This CDR3 has 16 residues. CDR3 DNA sequence: TGTGCCAGCAGTTACTTCGGGGGGGCTTATAATGAAAAACTGTTTTTT. Protein sequence: CASSYFGGAYNEKLFF.

This clone was counted a few times. The chain carries TRBV7-2 and TRBJ2-1; the match to TRBD1 covers 9 bases. V lost 2 bases to trimming and J lost 7 bases; unmatched junction nucleotides: 9. Germline loops: CDR1 SGHTA, CDR2 FQGNSA. This CDR3 is 16 amino acids long. CDR3 in amino acids: CASSLSVGTGWNEQFF. As DNA, the CDR3 is TGTGCCAGCAGCTTATCCGTCGGGACAGGGTGGAATGAGCAGTTCTTC.

The chain employs TRBV4-1 and TRBJ2-5; 10 nucleotides match TRBD2. V shed 1 base and J 2 bases; nucleotides not matched to a gene: 4. The CDR3 is 16 residues long. Germline assignment: CDR1 MGHRA and CDR2 YSYEKL. CDR3 sequence (DNA): TGCGCCAGCAGCCAAGCAAGCGGGAGGGGTCAAGAGACCCAGTACTTC. It codes for CASSQASGRGQETQYF.

V gene TRBV7-9 combines with J gene TRBJ2-7, with 8 positions matching TRBD2. CDR1 is SEHNR and CDR2 is FQNEAQ in the germline V gene (reference sequence). After removal of 5 bases from V and 0 bases from J, the junction contained 3 bases not matched to a gene. This CDR3 region has 14 residues. CDR3 nucleotides: TGTGCCAGCAGCCGCGGGAGGCCCTCCTACGAGCAGTACTTC. It translates to CASSRGRPSYEQYF. Supplemented by reference TRBV7-9 and TRBJ2-7, the full variable domain reads DTGVSQNPRHKITKRGQNVTFRCDPISEHNRLYWYRQTLGQGPEFLTYFQNEAQLEKSRLLSDRFSAERPKGSFSTLEIQRTEQGDSAMYLCASSRGRPSYEQYFGPGTRLTVT.

J is TRBJ2-1 and V is TRBV18; 9 bases are a match to TRBD2. Unmatched junction bases numbered 2, after V lost 2 bases and J lost 3 bases. The CDR3 runs 15 residues. Germline V gene lookup returns CDR1 KGHSH and CDR2 LQKENI. CDR3 DNA sequence: TGTGCCAGCTCACCAGGGACTAGCCTCTACAATGAGCAGTTCTTC. It codes for CASSPGTSLYNEQFF.

This chain uses TRBV14 with TRBJ2-7; 12 bases agree with TRBD2. Losses at the gene ends were 1 base for V and 5 bases for J; bases not matched to a gene: 3. This CDR3 contains 15 residues. Per the germline V gene, CDR1 is SGHDN and CDR2 is FVKESK. The CDR3 protein is CASSQAGLAGNEQYF. Written as DNA, the CDR3 is TGTGCCAGCAGCCAAGCGGGACTAGCGGGTAACGAGCAGTACTTC.